The rows below give T cell receptor beta chains drawn from one sample of a study of beta chain features in type 1 diabetes. Produced via immunoSEQ multiplex PCR; TCRdb's table is partial and in-frame only. The sample has about 340,000 clones, about 13% seen once; the top ten hold roughly 0.015%. The source material was naive CD4+ T cells from blood. These receptors all stem from a woman aged 18-29 years with type 1 diabetes. CDR3s include the opening cysteine and the closing phenylalanine or tryptophan. D genes are given only for firm matches. The size field is filled for only some rows; it gives once, few, many or a size class.

J	size	D	V	CDR3	DNA
TRBJ2-5	NA	NA	TRBV28	CASSQGGGPRETQYF	TGTGCCAGCAGCCAGGGAGGGGGGCCGAGGGAGACCCAGTACTTC
TRBJ1-5	few	TRBD1	TRBV28	CASSTGQGQPYQPQHF	TGTGCCAGCAGTACAGGACAGGGGCAACCCTATCAGCCCCAGCATTTT
TRBJ2-3	NA	TRBD2	TRBV11-2	CASSTSGRRGTDTQYF	TGTGCCAGCAGCACTAGCGGGAGACGTGGGACAGATACGCAGTATTTT
TRBJ1-5	NA	TRBD1	TRBV30	CAWSPTGANQPQHF	TGTGCCTGGAGCCCAACAGGGGCCAATCAGCCCCAGCATTTT
TRBJ2-1	few	TRBD2	TRBV7-2	CASSQRGSGQSYNEQFF	TGTGCCAGCAGCCAGAGGGGTAGCGGGCAGTCCTACAATGAGCAGTTCTTC
TRBJ1-1	few	NA	TRBV5-1	CASSLYRDLNTEAFF	TGCGCCAGCAGCTTATACAGGGACCTGAACACTGAAGCTTTCTTT
TRBJ1-2	once	NA	TRBV5-4	CASTALGLPYGYTF	TGTGCCAGCACCGCCTTGGGACTTCCCTATGGCTACACCTTC
TRBJ2-5	NA	NA	TRBV2	CASSEREGEYF	TGTGCCAGCAGTGAAAGGGAAGGGGAGTACTTC
TRBJ2-5	NA	NA	TRBV2	CASSEVSGGETQYF	TGTGCCAGCAGTGAAGTTTCAGGTGGTGAGACCCAGTACTTC
TRBJ2-3	NA	NA	TRBV9	CASSVGGEAGTQYF	TGTGCCAGCAGCGTAGGAGGGGAGGCTGGTACGCAGTATTTT
TRBJ2-1	few	TRBD2	TRBV7-2	CASKGAGTSGNEQFF	TGTGCCAGCAAGGGAGCCGGGACTAGCGGCAATGAGCAGTTCTTC
TRBJ2-5	NA	NA	TRBV4-2	CASSQAWPPSRNQETQYF	TGTGCCAGCAGCCAAGCTTGGCCCCCTAGCAGAAACCAAGAGACCCAGTACTTC
TRBJ1-1	NA	NA	TRBV9	CASSVANTEAFF	TGTGCCAGCAGCGTAGCTAACACTGAAGCTTTCTTT
TRBJ1-1	few	TRBD1	TRBV7-9	CASSPRQGPNTEAFF	TGTGCCAGCAGCCCGAGACAGGGACCGAACACTGAAGCTTTCTTT
TRBJ2-4	NA	NA	TRBV30	CAWKGRGSKNIQYF	TGTGCCTGGAAAGGAAGGGGATCCAAAAACATTCAGTACTTC
TRBJ2-7	once	TRBD1	TRBV15	CATSSRQGFSYEQYF	TGTGCCACCAGCTCCCGACAGGGGTTTTCCTACGAGCAGTACTTC
TRBJ2-7	few	NA	TRBV10-3	CAISESNQNEQYF	TGTGCCATCAGTGAGTCGAATCAGAACGAGCAGTACTTC
TRBJ2-4	NA	TRBD1	TRBV12-5	CASGLVRDSKNIQYF	TGTGCTAGTGGTTTGGTCCGGGACAGCAAAAACATTCAGTACTTC
TRBJ2-3	NA	TRBD2	TRBV29-1	CSVSGRLTDTQYF	TGCAGCGTTAGCGGGAGGTTGACAGATACGCAGTATTTT
TRBJ2-1	NA	NA	TRBV7-7	CASSLGGGIDNEQFF	TGTGCCAGCAGCTTAGGTGGCGGGATTGACAATGAGCAGTTCTTC
TRBJ2-1	NA	NA	TRBV11-2	CASSPGWLNEQFF	TGTGCCAGCTCGCCGGGGTGGTTAAATGAGCAGTTCTTC
TRBJ1-1	few	NA	TRBV5-1	CTSSLGGYTTNTEAFF	TGCACCAGCAGCTTGGGAGGTTATACTACGAACACTGAAGCTTTCTTT
TRBJ2-7	few	NA	TRBV11-2	CASSGGYSYEQYF	TGTGCCAGCAGCGGGGGGTACTCCTACGAGCAGTACTTC
TRBJ1-2	NA	TRBD1	TRBV7-2	CASSLVRTGKNTF	TGTGCCAGCAGCTTAGTTCGGACAGGGAAGAACACCTTC
TRBJ2-1	few	TRBD1	TRBV7-3	CASSFRKGQGPNEQFF	TGTGCCAGCAGCTTCAGAAAGGGACAGGGCCCCAATGAGCAGTTCTTC
TRBJ2-4	few	NA	TRBV5-1	CASSLEGVRNIQYF	TGCGCCAGCAGCTTGGAAGGGGTGAGAAACATTCAGTACTTC
TRBJ2-7	NA	TRBD1	TRBV5-1	CASSSTGVRHEQYF	TGCGCCAGCAGTTCCACAGGGGTTCGGCACGAGCAGTACTTC
TRBJ1-1	NA	NA	TRBV19	CASSPGGQTNTEAFF	TGTGCCAGTAGCCCCGGTGGTCAGACTAACACTGAAGCTTTCTTT
TRBJ2-1	few	TRBD1	TRBV5-1	CASRWDRPGDEQFF	TGCGCCAGCAGGTGGGACAGGCCGGGAGATGAGCAGTTCTTC
TRBJ2-5	few	NA	TRBV30	CAWTQGQETQYF	TGTGCCTGGACACAGGGCCAAGAGACCCAGTACTTC
TRBJ1-5	NA	TRBD1	TRBV7-6	CASSLEAGGFRQPQHF	TGTGCCAGCAGCTTAGAGGCAGGGGGATTCCGACAGCCCCAGCATTTT
TRBJ2-1	few	TRBD2	TRBV9	CASSLRTSVVGEQFF	TGTGCCAGCAGCTTACGGACTAGCGTCGTGGGGGAGCAGTTCTTC
TRBJ1-3	NA	TRBD1	TRBV25-1	CASSPQSGTGAGNTIYF	TGTGCCAGCAGTCCCCAGTCCGGGACAGGGGCTGGAAACACCATATATTTT
TRBJ2-7	NA	TRBD2	TRBV4-2	CASSLGNLAGENEQYF	TGTGCCAGCAGCCTAGGAAACCTAGCGGGAGAAAACGAGCAGTACTTC
TRBJ2-2	NA	NA	TRBV10-3	CAITGLDTGELFF	TGTGCCATCACAGGGCTGGACACCGGGGAGCTGTTTTTT
TRBJ2-3	NA	NA	TRBV27	CASSLSGRTDTQYF	TGTGCCAGCAGTTTAAGCGGGCGGACAGATACGCAGTATTTT
TRBJ1-2	NA	NA	TRBV29-1	CSVITTNYGYTF	TGCAGCGTGATTACTACTAACTATGGCTACACCTTC
TRBJ1-1	NA	NA	TRBV5-1	CASSLFQGPEAFF	TGCGCCAGCAGCTTGTTCCAGGGGCCCGAAGCTTTCTTT
TRBJ2-3	NA	TRBD1	TRBV6-6	CASRVGQDTDTQYF	TGTGCCAGCCGAGTCGGACAGGACACAGATACGCAGTATTTT
TRBJ2-5	NA	NA	TRBV9	CASSVAGASRETQYF	TGTGCCAGCAGCGTAGCTGGGGCATCGCGGGAGACCCAGTACTTC
TRBJ1-2	NA	TRBD1	TRBV4-1	CASSRDRGSYGYTF	TGCGCCAGCAGCCGAGACAGGGGAAGCTATGGCTACACCTTC
TRBJ2-5	few	TRBD2	TRBV30	CACTSGEETQYF	TGTGCCTGCACTAGCGGAGAAGAGACCCAGTACTTC
TRBJ2-1	NA	NA	TRBV5-1	CASSQNNEQFF	TGCGCCAGCAGCCAAAACAATGAGCAGTTCTTC
TRBJ2-3	NA	TRBD1	TRBV18	CASSPYRGISTDTQYF	TGTGCCAGCTCACCCTACAGGGGGATAAGCACAGATACGCAGTATTTT
TRBJ2-1	NA	TRBD2	TRBV6-6	CASSGTSGTNEQFF	TGTGCCAGCAGTGGGACTAGCGGGACCAATGAGCAGTTCTTC
TRBJ2-5	NA	TRBD1	TRBV27	CASSLDGRGRSGETQYF	TGTGCCAGCAGTTTAGATGGCAGGGGGCGGTCGGGGGAGACCCAGTACTTC
TRBJ2-1	few	TRBD2	TRBV11-2	CASSFETSGRNEQFF	TGTGCCAGCAGCTTTGAAACTAGCGGGAGGAATGAGCAGTTCTTC
TRBJ2-3	few	NA	TRBV7-2	CASSLRQRARTDTQYF	TGTGCCAGCAGTTTGAGACAGCGGGCGCGCACAGATACGCAGTATTTT
TRBJ2-2	NA	TRBD2	TRBV5-1	CASSRTSGKFGELFF	TGCGCCAGCAGCCGGACTAGCGGGAAATTCGGGGAGCTGTTTTTT
TRBJ1-1	NA	NA	TRBV28	CASSLFGGGEAFF	TGTGCCAGCAGTTTATTCGGGGGTGGTGAAGCTTTCTTT
TRBJ2-7	NA	NA	TRBV7-9	CASSTGAYEQYF	TGTGCCAGCAGCACTGGAGCCTACGAGCAGTACTTC
TRBJ1-2	few	TRBD1	TRBV6-5	CASSGPGGGYTF	TGTGCCAGCAGTGGTCCAGGGGGGGGCTACACCTTC
TRBJ2-7	NA	TRBD2	TRBV13	CASSFRGGSSYEQYF	TGTGCCAGCAGCTTTCGGGGCGGGAGCTCCTACGAGCAGTACTTC
TRBJ2-1	few	TRBD2	TRBV7-9	CASSSSSGRVNEQFF	TGTGCCAGCAGCTCTTCTAGCGGGAGGGTAAATGAGCAGTTCTTC
TRBJ1-1	few	NA	TRBV27	CASSLTPVGRAFF	TGTGCCAGCAGCTTGACCCCGGTGGGCCGAGCTTTCTTT
TRBJ2-1	NA	TRBD2	TRBV5-1	CASSSIAGAYNEQFF	TGCGCCAGCAGCTCTATAGCGGGAGCCTACAATGAGCAGTTCTTC
TRBJ1-1	NA	TRBD1	TRBV4-3	CASSQPDRGYTEAFF	TGCGCCAGCAGCCAACCCGACAGGGGATACACTGAAGCTTTCTTT